The next 27 T cell receptor beta chains were all read from a single sample in a study of cytomegalovirus exposure and HLA in healthy donors. Primers for the PCR totalled 60 Vbeta and 13 Jbeta. Libraries were prepared by immunoSEQ multiplex PCR; TCRdb keeps only in-frame clonotypes and omits some of them. The sample includes some 87,000 clones, roughly 84% of them seen just once. The sample taken for sequencing was PBMCs. These receptors all stem from a young man in good health and CMV-seronegative.

This clone was seen only a few times. The rearrangement links TRBV14 to TRBJ2-1; possibly TRBD2 for D (6 bases). This CDR3 is 14 amino acids long. The germline V and J ends were trimmed by 3 bases and 6 bases, with 12 bases remaining between them. Looked up from germline, CDR1 is SGHDN and CDR2 is FVKESK. The CDR3 loop is CASSQDYTGNEQFF. For the CDR3, the DNA is TGTGCCAGCAGCCAGGACTACACAGGCAATGAGCAGTTCTTC.

The rearrangement links TRBV29-1 to TRBJ2-1, with 7 bases matching TRBD2. This CDR3 is built from 13 residues. From germline, CDR1 is SQVTM and CDR2 ANQGSEA. J lost 8 bases, V lost 0 bases, and 4 bases had no gene match. CDR3 DNA: TGCAGCGTTGAAGATTCGGGGGGACATGAGCAGTTCTTC. Translated, it gives CSVEDSGGHEQFF.

The chain joins TRBV6-6 to TRBJ1-1; no definite D call. The V end was cut by 5 bases, the J end by 0 bases, with 7 bases between. Germline values: CDR1 MNHNY, CDR2 SVGAGI (reference sequence). This CDR3 has 13 amino acids. The CDR3 spells CASSPHLNTEAFF. CDR3 nucleotide sequence: TGTGCCAGCAGTCCCCATTTGAACACTGAAGCTTTCTTT.

This clone was detected a few times. This chain uses TRBV30 with TRBJ1-3; D remains unclear. Germline V CDR1 and CDR2: GTSNPN, SVGIG (reference sequence). V was clipped by 1 base and J by 0 bases, with 10 bases between them. There are 15 residues in the CDR3. CDR3 protein: CAWSGALSSGNTIYF. CDR3 DNA sequence: TGTGCCTGGAGTGGTGCCCTCAGCTCTGGAAACACCATATATTTT.

The rearrangement uses TRBV27 and TRBJ2-3; 8 bases match TRBD2. V lost 6 bases, J lost 0 bases, and 5 bases stayed unmatched. Germline V CDR1 and CDR2: MNHEY, SMNVEV (reference sequence). The CDR3 totals 15 residues. CDR3 loop: CASRPSGLSTDTQYF. CDR3 nucleotides: TGTGCCAGCAGACCTAGCGGGCTGAGCACAGATACGCAGTATTTT.

This CDR3 is CASSEKMNTEAFF. The CDR3 nucleotides read TGTGCCAGCAGTGAGAAAATGAACACTGAAGCTTTCTTT. The chain is built from TRBV6-6 and TRBJ1-1, with D unclear. Trimming removed 5 bases from V and 0 bases from J, with 7 bases in between. CDR1 MNHNY and CDR2 SVGAGI come from the germline V gene (reference sequence). CDR3 length: 13 residues.

This chain uses TRBV2 with TRBJ2-7; 8 bases match TRBD1. Germline CDR1 is SNHLY and CDR2 is FYNNEI. V trimming: 6 bases; J trimming: 4 bases; junction bases outside the gene matches: 11. This CDR3 is built from 15 residues. The DNA for the CDR3 is TGTGCCAGCAGCTACAGCCGGGACAGGATGTACGAGCAGTACTTC. Encoded protein: CASSYSRDRMYEQYF.

The chain is built from TRBV7-8 and TRBJ1-1; the D gene is possibly TRBD1 (6 bases). Trimming took off 0 bases at V and 1 base at J, with 9 bases between the two ends. CDR1 is SGHVS and CDR2 is FQNEAQ in the germline V gene. The length of the CDR3 is 15 residues. The CDR3 coding sequence is TGTGCCAGCAGCTTAGCAGGGACAACGAACACTGAAGCTTTCTTT. Its translation: CASSLAGTTNTEAFF. Filled out from reference TRBV7-8 and TRBJ1-1, the complete variable domain reads GAGVSQSPRYKVAKRGQDVALRCDPISGHVSLFWYQQALGQGPEFLTYFQNEAQLDKSGLPSDRFFAERPEGSVSTLKIQRTQQEDSAVYLCASSLAGTTNTEAFFGQGTRLTVV.

The chain's CDR3 is CASSQDRVGSSGNTIYF. The CDR3 DNA sequence: TGCGCCAGCAGCCAAGATCGTGTGGGGAGCTCTGGAAACACCATATATTTT. J is TRBJ1-3 and V is TRBV4-1; no clear D gene. CDR1 and CDR2 (germline): MGHRA, YSYEKL. CDR3 length: 17 residues. Trimming took 0 bases from V and 0 from J, leaving 12 bases between them.

The genes are TRBV27 and TRBJ2-5; 10 bases map to TRBD1. The CDR3 runs to 13 residues. Trimming cost V 4 bases and J 5 bases; bases outside gene matches: 1. Germline assignment: CDR1 MNHEY and CDR2 SMNVEV (reference sequence). CDR3 region: CASSSGQGETQYF. DNA for the CDR3: TGTGCCAGCAGTTCGGGACAGGGGGAGACCCAGTACTTC.

V gene TRBV5-1 combines with J gene TRBJ1-1, with TRBD1 matching 9 bases. Germline V gene sequence: CDR1 SGHRS, CDR2 YFSETQ. The CDR3 loop spans 14 amino acids. The V and J ends lost 4 bases and 5 bases, in that order; junction bases with no gene match: 6. The CDR3 loop is CASSLGQGWTEAFF. For the CDR3, the DNA is TGCGCCAGCAGCCTGGGACAGGGTTGGACTGAAGCTTTCTTT.

CDR3 in amino acids: CASTLGLSSFTDTQYF. The CDR3 nucleotides are TGCGCCAGCACCTTAGGACTTTCCTCTTTCACAGATACGCAGTATTTT. The rearrangement joins TRBV5-1 to TRBJ2-3, with D possibly matching TRBD2 (5 bases). CDR1 and CDR2 from the germline V gene are SGHRS and YFSETQ. This CDR3 spans 16 amino acids. Trimming removed 6 bases from V and 2 bases from J, with 19 bases in between.

V gene TRBV5-1 combines with J gene TRBJ2-5; no clear D. Germline values: CDR1 SGHRS, CDR2 YFSETQ. V was clipped by 2 bases and J by 1 base, with 12 bases between them. CDR3 length: 15 residues. CDR3 in DNA: TGCGCCAGCAGCTTAGCCACAGCCCTCCAAGAGACCCAGTACTTC. The encoded protein is CASSLATALQETQYF.

This rearrangement joins TRBV15 to TRBJ2-4, with TRBD2 identical over 7 bases. The CDR3 contains 15 residues. Germline V gene data show CDR1 as LNHNV and CDR2 as YYDKDF (reference sequence). The V gene end was trimmed by 3 bases and the J gene end by 1 base; junction bases not matched to a gene: 3. CDR3 protein: CATSSGSGAKNIQYF. The CDR3 nucleotides are TGTGCCACCAGCAGCGGTAGCGGGGCCAAAAACATTCAGTACTTC.

The chain's CDR3 is CASSPQPGLKDSPLHF. CDR3 in DNA: TGCGCCAGCAGCCCCCAACCGGGACTGAAAGATTCACCCCTCCACTTT. V usage is TRBV4-3 and J usage is TRBJ1-6; maybe TRBD1 (5 bases). Germline V lookup: CDR1 LGHNA, CDR2 YSLEER. Trimming took off 4 bases at V and 8 bases at J, with 18 bases between the two ends. This CDR3 region has 16 residues.

The V call is TRBV19, the J call TRBJ2-7; 7 bases line up with TRBD2. The V gene end was trimmed by 3 bases and the J gene end by 5 bases; junction bases not matched to a gene: 7. The CDR3 is 14 residues long. Germline CDR1 reads LNHDA; CDR2 reads SQIVND (reference sequence). The CDR3 sequence: CASSIVGGTHEQYF. DNA of the CDR3: TGTGCCAGTAGTATTGTGGGAGGGACCCACGAGCAGTACTTC.

The chain joins TRBV5-4 to TRBJ2-5; weak D call: TRBD1 (6 bases). Trimming removed 7 bases at V and 1 base at J, with 17 bases between. CDR1 SGHNT and CDR2 YYREEE come from the germline V gene (reference sequence). The CDR3 spans 15 residues. The CDR3 region is CASWARTDSQETQYF. In nucleotides, the CDR3 is TGTGCCAGCTGGGCCAGGACGGACAGCCAAGAGACCCAGTACTTC.

For this clone: At one end, the junction sequence differs from germline, possibly due to a read error. This chain joins TRBV6-1 and TRBJ1-1; D not resolved. Per germline, CDR1 MNHNS and CDR2 SASEGT. This CDR3 is 15 amino acids long. The CDR3 loop is CANSDRRVRNTEAFF. Written as DNA, the CDR3 is TGTGCCAACAGTGATAGGAGGGTCCGGAACACTGAAGCTTTCTTT.

V gene TRBV7-2 combines with J gene TRBJ1-1, with TRBD1 identical over 7 bases. The germline gives CDR1 SGHTA, CDR2 FQGNSA. The V segment lost 5 bases and the J segment 11 bases; nucleotides outside the gene matches: 8. This CDR3 region has 12 residues. This CDR3 is CASSVGTVKAFF. The CDR3 coding sequence is TGTGCCAGCAGCGTAGGGACAGTCAAGGCTTTCTTT.

The chain combines TRBV4-1 with TRBJ1-3, with unresolved D. V was clipped by 4 bases and J by 2 bases, with 12 bases between them. The CDR3 totals 15 residues. The germline CDR1 and CDR2 sequences are MGHRA and YSYEKL. The CDR3 region has the DNA TGCGCCAGCAGCCTCGATCCGGGAACTGGAAACACCATATATTTT. Its translation is CASSLDPGTGNTIYF.

The chain couples TRBV6-4 to TRBJ2-2; no clear D. The CDR3 loop spans 11 amino acids. CDR1 and CDR2 (germline): MRHNA, SNTAGT. V was cut by 8 bases and J by 6 bases, with 7 bases left in between. CDR3 nucleotide sequence: TGTGCCAGCCGAGCTGCCGGGGAGCTGTTTTTT. Its protein is CASRAAGELFF.

Only a few counts were recorded for this clone. V usage is TRBV5-1 and J usage is TRBJ2-3, with 12 bases aligning to TRBD2. Germline V gene lookup returns CDR1 SGHRS and CDR2 YFSETQ. The CDR3 consists of 15 residues. The J segment lost 5 bases and the V segment lost 3 bases, leaving 4 bases of the junction unmatched. The CDR3 DNA is TGCGCCAGCAGCTCCTGGACTAGCGGGGTAGATACGCAGTATTTT. Translation gives CASSSWTSGVDTQYF.

The rearrangement links TRBV5-1 to TRBJ2-3, with 7 nucleotides matching TRBD2. The CDR3 is made up of 16 amino acids. Germline-derived CDR1 and CDR2 are SGHRS and YFSETQ. V lost 4 bases to trimming and J lost 1 base; unmatched junction nucleotides: 9. CDR3: CASSLTSIGGTDTQYF. CDR3 coding DNA: TGCGCCAGCAGCCTGACTAGCATCGGGGGCACAGATACGCAGTATTTT.

This sequence joins TRBV18 and TRBJ1-4; D is undetermined. This CDR3 spans 14 amino acids. Germline CDR1 reads KGHSH; CDR2 reads LQKENI. Trimming took off 6 bases at V and 8 bases at J, with 16 bases between the two ends. The CDR3 is CASSPRGDEEKLFF. The CDR3 nucleotides read TGTGCCAGCTCCCCGCGGGGAGACGAGGAAAAACTGTTTTTT.

The chain is built from TRBV19 and TRBJ1-4; D remains unclear. The CDR3 sequence is 15 residues long. Germline V gene lookup returns CDR1 LNHDA and CDR2 SQIVND (reference sequence). Trimming removed 1 base at V and 4 bases at J, with 10 bases between. The CDR3 sequence is CASSIVGLSNEKLFF. In DNA form, the CDR3 reads TGTGCCAGTAGTATAGTTGGACTGAGTAATGAAAAACTGTTTTTT. Filled out from reference TRBV19 and TRBJ1-4, the complete variable domain reads DGGITQSPKYLFRKEGQNVTLSCEQNLNHDAMYWYRQDPGQGLRLIYYSQIVNDFQKGDIAEGYSVSREKKESFPLTVTSAQKNPTAFYLCASSIVGLSNEKLFFGSGTQLSVL.

The chain combines TRBV9 with TRBJ2-6; TRBD2 agrees at 10 bases. V lost 4 bases, J lost 12 bases, and 13 bases stayed unmatched. The CDR3 length is 16 residues. The V gene's germline CDR1 is SGDLS and CDR2 YYNGEE. This CDR3 is CASSTKRGGGFAVLTF. The DNA for the CDR3 is TGTGCCAGCAGCACTAAGCGGGGGGGCGGGTTCGCCGTCCTGACTTTC. Variable domain in full (rest from reference TRBV9 and TRBJ2-6): DSGVTQTPKHLITATGQRVTLRCSPRSGDLSVYWYQQSLDQGLQFLIQYYNGEERAKGNILERFSAQQFPDLHSELNLSSLELGDSALYFCASSTKRGGGFAVLTFGAGSRLTVL.

This clone was detected once. This chain links TRBV30 with TRBJ2-1, with 12 bases identical to TRBD2. Germline CDR1 is GTSNPN and CDR2 is SVGIG (reference sequence). CDR3 size: 16 residues. With V trimmed by 1 base and J by 8 bases, 9 bases remained unmatched. The CDR3 nucleotides are TGTGCCTGGAGTGCCCTCGCTAGCGGGGGGGCCTATGAGCAGTTCTTC. It translates to CAWSALASGGAYEQFF.